The clone carrying this T cell receptor (beta chain) occurred many times. Sequencing was performed with immunoSEQ multiplex PCR; in TCRdb, only in-frame clones are kept and a portion is missing. The table records about 35,000 clones without singletons, the ten largest covering 9.5%. The data originate from a study of T cell clonality in common variable immunodeficiency. What was sequenced was peripheral blood mononuclear cells. The TCR comes from a person between 18 and 75 years old in good health.

CDR3 bases read: TGTGCCAGCAGTTTATCTGGGGGACGGGGGAGCTACGAG. Translation: CASSLSGGRGSYE. From start to end, the CDR3 is CASSLSGGRGSYEQYF. V is TRBV28 and J is TRBJ2-7, with a tentative D call TRBD2 (6 bases). The read comes to an end 3 residues before the CDR3 does, leaving the germline J gene to fill in the end. Germline CDR1 reads MDHEN; CDR2 reads SYDVKM. The CDR3 has 16 amino acids. Trimming shortened V by 1 base and J by 3 bases, and 16 bases separated the two germline ends.